Listed below are T cell receptor beta chains from one sample, sequenced in a study of CD8+ T cells in alopecia areata. Libraries were prepared by immunoSEQ multiplex PCR; TCRdb keeps only in-frame clonotypes and omits some of them. The table shows hundreds of thousands of clones, with 66% occurring only once. Sequenced here: CD4+ T cells sorted from blood, sampled around week 44, from a patient treated with tofacitinib. The receptors originated from a human donor with alopecia areata. Each CDR3 is given with its conserved first and last residue. The D gene is left open where the match is weak. Part of the rows lack a size; the others show once, few, many or a class for expanded clones.

v_gene	d_gene	len	abundance	j_gene	CDR3nt	CDR3aa
TRBV30	.	11	few	TRBJ1-1	TGTGCCTGGAGTGTAAACACTGAAGCTTTCTTT	CAWSVNTEAFF
TRBV7-2	TRBD2	16	.	TRBJ2-3	TGTGCCAGCAGCGGACTAGCGGGGGCACGCGGAGATACGCAGTATTTT	CASSGLAGARGDTQYF
TRBV5-6	TRBD1	15	.	TRBJ1-5	TGTGCCAGCAGCCTAGGACAGGGTAGAAGACAGCCCCAGCATTTT	CASSLGQGRRQPQHF
TRBV7-2	.	15	few	TRBJ1-2	TGTGCCAGCAGCCCAGGACAGTCCACTAACTATGGCTACACCTTC	CASSPGQSTNYGYTF
TRBV28	.	14	.	TRBJ2-5	TGTGCCAGCAACAACCTAAGTTACCAAGAGACCCAGTACTTC	CASNNLSYQETQYF
TRBV11-2	.	17	.	TRBJ2-1	TGTGCCAGCAGCTTAGATCCCCCACAGGTTTTCTACAATGAGCAGTTCTTC	CASSLDPPQVFYNEQFF
TRBV5-4	.	14	.	TRBJ2-7	TGTGCCAGCAGCGATCGCCCCTCGGGGTACGAGCAGTACTTC	CASSDRPSGYEQYF
TRBV13	TRBD1	15	once	TRBJ2-3	TGTGTCAGCAGCTCACAGGGGGCCTCCACAAATACGCAGTATTTT	CVSSSQGASTNTQYF
TRBV29-1	.	14	.	TRBJ1-1	TGCAGCGTTAGTTTGCAGAGTATGAACACTGAAGCTTTCTTT	CSVSLQSMNTEAFF
TRBV29-1	.	12	.	TRBJ1-2	TGCAGCGCCGCGACAGCAGTGAATGGCTACACCTTC	CSAATAVNGYTF
TRBV2	.	13	.	TRBJ1-1	TGTGCCAGCAGGGGGGATACTTACAGTGAAGCTTTCTTT	CASRGDTYSEAFF
TRBV14	.	12	.	TRBJ1-2	TGTGCCAGCAGCCGTTATTTGACGGGCTACACCTTC	CASSRYLTGYTF
TRBV29-1	.	13	once	TRBJ1-1	TGCAGCGTTGCGGACAGTATGAACACTGAAGCTTTCTTT	CSVADSMNTEAFF
TRBV15	TRBD1	14	.	TRBJ2-7	TGTGCCACCAGCGGGACAGGGTCTTCCTACGAGCAGTACTTC	CATSGTGSSYEQYF
TRBV2	.	13	.	TRBJ2-7	TGTGCCAGCAGTGCCGAGGGATCTTACGAGCAGTACTTC	CASSAEGSYEQYF
TRBV9	TRBD1	15	.	TRBJ2-3	TGTGCCAGCAGCTTCGGACAGGGTGTGACAGATACGCAGTATTTT	CASSFGQGVTDTQYF
TRBV2	.	15	.	TRBJ1-5	TGTGCCAGCACCCAAGACGGGGGGGCCAATCAGCCCCAGCATTTT	CASTQDGGANQPQHF
TRBV7-6	.	13	.	TRBJ1-6	TGTGCCAGCAGCCCAGGCGGGGCATCACCCCTCCACTTT	CASSPGGASPLHF
TRBV5-1	TRBD1	15	.	TRBJ1-1	TGCGCCAGCAGCTGGGAGGGACAGGTGAACACTGAAGCTTTCTTT	CASSWEGQVNTEAFF
TRBV29-1	TRBD2	14	few	TRBJ2-3	TGCAGCGTTACGACGGCGGGGGGGGCAGATACGCAGTATTTT	CSVTTAGGADTQYF
TRBV10-3	.	13	.	TRBJ1-4	TGTGCCATCAGTGAGGGGACTAATGAAAAACTGTTTTTT	CAISEGTNEKLFF
TRBV29-1	.	14	few	TRBJ2-5	TGCAGCGTTGAAAACAGGCCCTTCCAAGAGACCCAGTACTTC	CSVENRPFQETQYF
TRBV18	.	15	.	TRBJ2-3	TGTGCCAGCTCACCACTAGCTGGGGACACAGATACGCAGTATTTT	CASSPLAGDTDTQYF
TRBV19	.	16	few	TRBJ1-6	TGTGCCAGTAGTAAATGGGGCAGCTCCTATAATTCACCCCTCCACTTT	CASSKWGSSYNSPLHF
TRBV2	TRBD1	13	.	TRBJ2-7	TGTGCCAGCAGTGGGGGACAGGGCTACGAGCAGTACTTC	CASSGGQGYEQYF
TRBV7-2	TRBD2	12	few	TRBJ2-3	TGTGCCAGCAGCACACTAGCGGGGGGGCAGTATTTT	CASSTLAGGQYF
TRBV30	TRBD1	12	.	TRBJ1-2	TGTGCCTGGCGCAGGGGGTACTATGGCTACACCTTC	CAWRRGYYGYTF
TRBV2	.	12	once	TRBJ2-1	TGTGCCAGCAGACGGTCGGGCAATGAGCAGTTCTTC	CASRRSGNEQFF
TRBV20-1	.	11	.	TRBJ1-1	TGCAGTGCTACCCTAGGAGGAGAAGGTTTCTTT	CSATLGGEGFF
TRBV29-1	TRBD1	14	.	TRBJ1-1	TGCAGCGTTAGCACAGGGGGCCGAGGCACTGAAGCTTTCTTT	CSVSTGGRGTEAFF
TRBV9	.	13	once	TRBJ1-5	TGTGCCAGCAGCGTAGTTCACAATCAGCCCCAGCATTTT	CASSVVHNQPQHF
TRBV30	TRBD1	12	.	TRBJ2-7	TGTGCCGGATACCGGGACAGCTACGAGCAGTACTTC	CAGYRDSYEQYF
TRBV29-1	TRBD1	13	.	TRBJ1-2	TGCAGCGGAGGGACAGGGGGAGCCTATGGCTACACCTTC	CSGGTGGAYGYTF
TRBV27	TRBD1	17	.	TRBJ2-2	TGTGCCAGCAGACCAACGACCGGGACAGGGGGCACCGGGGAGCTGTTTTTT	CASRPTTGTGGTGELFF
TRBV6-1	.	15	.	TRBJ2-5	TGTGCCAGCAGTGAAGAAGTATATTCCCAAGAGACCCAGTACTTC	CASSEEVYSQETQYF
TRBV29-1	.	16	.	TRBJ1-2	TGCGGCGTTGAAGGGCGGTTGGGCAAGGGGAGCTATGGCTACACCTTC	CGVEGRLGKGSYGYTF
TRBV7-9	.	11	.	TRBJ2-3	TGTGCCAGCACCGAAACAGATACGCAGTATTTT	CASTETDTQYF
TRBV7-2	TRBD1	14	.	TRBJ1-2	TGTGCCAGCAGCCAACTACAGGGGGCCAAGGGCTACACCTTC	CASSQLQGAKGYTF
TRBV5-1	TRBD2	12	.	TRBJ2-1	TGCGCCAGCAGCCCGGGACTAAACGAGCAGTTCTTC	CASSPGLNEQFF
TRBV4-1	.	18	few	TRBJ1-1	TGCGCCAGCAGCCCAGTAGACATGGGTTTTCTTTCTTACACTGAAGCTTTCTTT	CASSPVDMGFLSYTEAFF
TRBV14	.	16	once	TRBJ2-2	TGTGCCAGCAGCCAAGTGCCCCCGGGGGCTTCCGGGGAGCTGTTTTTT	CASSQVPPGASGELFF
TRBV7-3	.	14	.	TRBJ2-3	TGTGCCAGCAGCTCCCTTGACAGCACAGATACGCAGTATTTT	CASSSLDSTDTQYF
TRBV5-6	.	13	.	TRBJ2-6	TGTGCCAGCAGCTTGCCCGGGGCCAACGTCCTGACTTTC	CASSLPGANVLTF
TRBV5-1	TRBD1	16	.	TRBJ2-3	TGCGCCAGCAGCACTGCGGGGACAGGGTCGGTGGATACGCAGTATTTT	CASSTAGTGSVDTQYF
TRBV10-3	.	13	.	TRBJ1-1	TGTGCCATCAGGTTCAGGGGCGACACTGAAGCTTTCTTT	CAIRFRGDTEAFF
TRBV5-6	TRBD1	15	.	TRBJ1-1	TGTGCCAGCAGGGAGGGACAGGGTATTAACACTGAAGCTTTCTTT	CASREGQGINTEAFF
TRBV9	.	12	.	TRBJ2-3	TGTGCCAGCAGCGCTACAGGAGATACGCAGTATTTT	CASSATGDTQYF
TRBV29-1	.	14	.	TRBJ2-6	TGCAGCGTTGATTGGGGATCTGGGGCCAACGTCCTGACTTTC	CSVDWGSGANVLTF
TRBV2	.	12	.	TRBJ2-1	TGTGCCACCTCGGGGAGGGGGAATGAGCAGTTCTTC	CATSGRGNEQFF
TRBV29-1	.	13	few	TRBJ1-2	TGCAGCGCGGGGGCAGGGAGAGGCTATGGCTACACCTTC	CSAGAGRGYGYTF
TRBV7-2	TRBD1	12	few	TRBJ1-1	TGTGCCAGCAGCTTAGGGGACAGGGCGGCTTTCTTT	CASSLGDRAAFF
TRBV30	.	13	.	TRBJ2-7	TGTGCCTGGAGTGTCTTGTGGGCCTACGAGCAGTACTTC	CAWSVLWAYEQYF
TRBV29-1	.	15	once	TRBJ2-1	TGCAGCGTTGAAGATGGTCAGGGTCGCCCTAATGAGCAGTTCTTC	CSVEDGQGRPNEQFF
TRBV29-1	.	16	.	TRBJ2-1	TGCAGCGTTGAGACCCCAGGGGTAAGCTCCTACAATGAGCAGTTCTTC	CSVETPGVSSYNEQFF